A selection of T cell receptor beta chains follows, all from one sample in a study of spatial heterogeneity in lung cancer. TCRdb analysed the 5' RACE reads with MiXCR anew, one entry per CDR3 protein. The table records some 15,000 distinct CDR3 sequences, 10% of them present only once. This specimen was PBMCs, taken at surgery. The receptor source for this set is a male donor with early-stage non-small cell lung cancer. Each CDR3 is given with its conserved first and last residue. A D gene is named only where the DNA matches it firmly. Clone size is given for some rows only: seen once, a few or many times, or a class if the clone is expanded.

d_gene,abundance,j_gene,v_gene,CDR3nt,CDR3aa
.,many,TRBJ1-2,TRBV5-1,TGCGCCAGCAGCTTGATAGGGGCGGACTATGGCTACACCTTC,CASSLIGADYGYTF
.,many,TRBJ2-7,TRBV27,TGTGCCAGCACCTCCGCACAGGGGACTTACGAGCAGTACTTC,CASTSAQGTYEQYF
.,many,TRBJ2-7,TRBV12-5,TGTGCTAGTGGGACCCGGGCCCTCGAGCAGTACTTC,CASGTRALEQYF
.,many,TRBJ2-4,TRBV28,TGTGCCAGCAGTTTAATAAAGGAGAACATTCAGTACTTC,CASSLIKENIQYF
TRBD2,.,TRBJ2-1,TRBV11-2,TGTGCCAGCAGCTTAACTAGCGGGACCTACAATGAGCAGTTCTTC,CASSLTSGTYNEQFF
TRBD1,many,TRBJ2-3,TRBV7-9,TGTGCCAGCAGCTTAGGGGACAGAGGGCCAGATACGCAGTATTTT,CASSLGDRGPDTQYF
.,few,TRBJ2-1,TRBV10-1,TGCGCCAGCAGTGAGAATACGTGGAGCCCATACAATGAGCAGTTCTTC,CASSENTWSPYNEQFF
TRBD2,.,TRBJ2-3,TRBV20-1,TGCAGTGCTACAATAGCGGGAGAGAGGGCTAGCACAGATACGCAGTATTTT,CSATIAGERASTDTQYF
TRBD1,many,TRBJ2-7,TRBV28,TGTGCCAGCAGGATGGGGTGGGACAGCGACTACGAGCAGTACTTC,CASRMGWDSDYEQYF
.,many,TRBJ1-1,TRBV7-9,TGTGCCAGCAGCGTACCAGGGGAGAACACTGAAGCTTTCTTT,CASSVPGENTEAFF
.,many,TRBJ2-5,TRBV4-2,TGTGCCAGCAGCCAAGCCCCGTCAGAGACCCAGTACTTC,CASSQAPSETQYF
.,few,TRBJ2-5,TRBV7-8,TGTGCCAGCAGCCAGGCGGCAGGGGCAGAGACCCAGTACTTC,CASSQAAGAETQYF
TRBD2,many,TRBJ2-6,TRBV27,TGTGCCAGCAGTTCCAGCGGGGGTATGGTCTTCGGGGCCAACGTCCTGACTTTC,CASSSSGGMVFGANVLTF
.,.,TRBJ1-5,TRBV6-1,TGTGCCAGCATCTGGAGAGGGGAGGGCAATCAGCCCCAGCATTTT,CASIWRGEGNQPQHF
TRBD2,large,TRBJ2-2,TRBV11-2,TGTGCCAGCAGCTTAGCCCTATTGCTTAGCGGGAGGGCCCTGAAGATGAACACCGGGGAGCTGTTTTTT,CASSLALLLSGRALKMNTGELFF
.,many,TRBJ2-1,TRBV28,TGTGCCAGCAGTTTAATGAAGGCAGTCTACAATGAGCAGTTCTTC,CASSLMKAVYNEQFF
.,.,TRBJ2-2,TRBV5-4,TGTGCCAGCAGCCCCTATGGGGGGTTGGACACCGGGGAGCTGTTTTTT,CASSPYGGLDTGELFF
TRBD1,many,TRBJ2-5,TRBV5-5,TGTGCCAGCAGCCCCTTGGAGACAGGGGGCCTAGCTTTGTACCAAGAGACCCAGTACTTC,CASSPLETGGLALYQETQYF
TRBD2,.,TRBJ2-5,TRBV20-1,TGCAGTGCTAGTGCCCAGCGGGAGTATCGCCCTGAAGAGACCCAGTACTTC,CSASAQREYRPEETQYF
TRBD1,many,TRBJ2-7,TRBV2,TGTGCCAGCCAGGGGGTTGCCTACGAGCAGTACTTC,CASQGVAYEQYF
.,many,TRBJ2-1,TRBV6-6,TGTGCCAGCAGCCCCGATGGCCAAGGGCCTTTAGAGCAGTTCTTC,CASSPDGQGPLEQFF
.,medium-sized,TRBJ2-7,TRBV9,TGTGCCAGCAGCGTAGATGACAGCAGGTCCTACGAGCAGTACTTC,CASSVDDSRSYEQYF
.,many,TRBJ2-5,TRBV4-2,TGTGCCAGCAGCCAAGCGCGGGGCCAGGGAGAGACCCAGTACTTC,CASSQARGQGETQYF
.,.,TRBJ2-7,TRBV2,TGTGCCAGCAGTCGAAGGGAAGGGCAGTACGAGCAGTACTTC,CASSRREGQYEQYF
TRBD1,many,TRBJ1-5,TRBV19,TGTGCCAGTAGCCTTTCAGGGGGAAGGCAGCCCCAGCATTTT,CASSLSGGRQPQHF
TRBD1,many,TRBJ2-5,TRBV28,TGTGCCAGCAGTTTGCAGACAGGGGCAGAGACCCAGTACTTC,CASSLQTGAETQYF
.,many,TRBJ2-1,TRBV5-1,TGCGCCAGCAGCTTGGAGGGGCGGCCACCCGATGAGCAGTTCTTC,CASSLEGRPPDEQFF
TRBD2,many,TRBJ2-1,TRBV6-5,TGTGCCAGCAGTCCCCTTAGCGGGAGGGCCCTCAGGAATGAGCAGTTCTTC,CASSPLSGRALRNEQFF
TRBD2,many,TRBJ2-5,TRBV12-3/TRBV12-4,TGTGCCAGCAGTTCTGGACTAGCGGGATTGGTGACCCAGTACTTC,CASSSGLAGLVTQYF
TRBD2,many,TRBJ2-1,TRBV7-9,TGTGCCAGCAAGAGTGGGCTAGCGGGAGGGGGTGAGCAGTTCTTC,CASKSGLAGGGEQFF
.,many,TRBJ2-3,TRBV19,TGTGCCAGTAGTAACCAGAGGAATACGCAGTATTTT,CASSNQRNTQYF
.,many,TRBJ2-7,TRBV10-3,TGTGCCATCAGCCGGGATCTCTACGAGCAGTACTTC,CAISRDLYEQYF
.,many,TRBJ2-7,TRBV5-4,TGTGCCAGCAGCTTGGATCCTGGGGCCTACGAGCAGTACTTC,CASSLDPGAYEQYF
.,many,TRBJ2-1,TRBV29-1,TGCAGCGTTGTGAGGGCAGGACATGAGCAGTTCTTC,CSVVRAGHEQFF
TRBD1,many,TRBJ1-5,TRBV7-9,TGTGCCAGCAGCTCGGACAGGGACGGGCCTCAGCCCCAGCATTTT,CASSSDRDGPQPQHF
TRBD2,many,TRBJ2-7,TRBV30,TGTGCCTGGAGTTGGCTAGCGGGAGTTTCCTACGAGCAGTACTTC,CAWSWLAGVSYEQYF
.,many,TRBJ2-2,TRBV3-1,TGTGCCAGCAGCCAAGTCAACACCGGGGAGCTGTTTTTT,CASSQVNTGELFF
.,many,TRBJ2-1,TRBV19,TGTGCCAGTAGCTGGGGGCTCAATGAGCAGTTCTTC,CASSWGLNEQFF
.,many,TRBJ2-7,TRBV15,TGTGCCACCAGCAGAGAGGGGGGCTCCTACGAGCAGTACTTC,CATSREGGSYEQYF
.,many,TRBJ2-2,TRBV5-1,TGCGCCAGCAGCCGCAGCGGAGTAGGGAACACCGGGGAGCTGTTTTTT,CASSRSGVGNTGELFF
.,many,TRBJ1-3,TRBV7-9,TGTGCCAGCAGCTTAGTACTGGGAAACACCATATATTTT,CASSLVLGNTIYF
TRBD1,many,TRBJ2-6,TRBV2,TGTGCCAGCAGCCCCGGACAGGGTAGATCTGGGGCCAACGTCCTGACTTTC,CASSPGQGRSGANVLTF
TRBD2,few,TRBJ2-2,TRBV7-9,TGTGCCAGCAGCCCCAGCGGGAGGGCCGACACCGGGGAGCTGTTTTTT,CASSPSGRADTGELFF
.,many,TRBJ1-2,TRBV21-1,TGTGCCAGCAGCCCGAAAAACACCAACTATGGCTACACCTTC,CASSPKNTNYGYTF
TRBD2,few,TRBJ2-1,TRBV11-3,TGTGCCAGCAGCCCCTCTAGCGGGTCCTACAATGAGCAGTTCTTC,CASSPSSGSYNEQFF
TRBD2,many,TRBJ2-1,TRBV4-1,TGCGCCAGCAGCCAAAAGACGGGAGGGTACACTGAGCAGTTCTTC,CASSQKTGGYTEQFF
.,medium-sized,TRBJ2-2,TRBV20-1,TGCAGTGCTAGATGGGGGGAGGTGCCCGGGGAGCTGTTTTTT,CSARWGEVPGELFF
.,many,TRBJ2-5,TRBV11-2,TGTGCCAGCGGACCCCCAACGGTTCGAAGGGGACAAGAGACCCAGTACTTC,CASGPPTVRRGQETQYF
TRBD2,few,TRBJ2-5,TRBV2,TGTGCCAGCCATGGGACTAGCGGGCAAGAGACCCAGTACTTC,CASHGTSGQETQYF